These 2 T cell receptor beta chains came from one sample sequenced in a study of blood T cell repertoires in COVID-19. The repertoire was sequenced with immunoSEQ multiplex PCR; TCRdb's copy has only in-frame clones and lacks some. The sample shows hundreds of thousands of clones, around 82% of them seen only once. The sequenced sample consisted of peripheral blood. The source of these receptors is a woman aged 80 or older with active or convalescent COVID-19.

The gene calls are TRBV2 and TRBJ2-1; weak D call: TRBD2 (5 bases). Germline V gene lookup returns CDR1 SNHLY and CDR2 FYNNEI. The CDR3 loop spans 12 amino acids. Between the trimmed V and J ends, which lost 6 bases and 7 bases, there was a span of 10 bases. The CDR3 spells CASSLARNEQFF. DNA for the CDR3: TGTGCCAGCAGCCTAGCTCGGAATGAGCAGTTCTTC.

The chain recombines TRBV6-1 with TRBJ1-2, with unresolved D. This CDR3 region has 13 residues. V gave up 2 bases and J gave up 4 bases, with 8 bases separating them. Germline CDR1 is MNHNS and CDR2 is SASEGT. The CDR3 sequence: CASSESGSYGYTF. Here the CDR3 DNA reads TGTGCCAGCAGTGAATCGGGGTCCTATGGCTACACCTTC.